This is a list of T cell receptor beta chains from one sample in a study of OX40 agonist ivuxolimab in advanced cancers. TCRdb's table, derived via immunoSEQ multiplex PCR, lists solely in-frame clones and lacks some. Of some 140,000 clones in the sample, more than 85% were seen once. The specimen was CD4+ or CD8+ T cells sorted from blood, collected in a trial of the OX40 agonist ivuxolimab. The origin of the receptors is an adult with an advanced solid tumor such as melanoma, head and neck, liver or kidney cancer. CDR3s include the opening cysteine and the closing phenylalanine or tryptophan. A D gene is named only where the DNA matches it firmly. Size values are once, few and many counts, or a class for expanded clones, and some rows have none.

clone size,D gene,V gene,J gene,CDR3 protein,CDR3 DNA
.,.,TRBV2,TRBJ1-5,CASSFDRSNQPQHF,TGTGCCAGCAGCTTTGACCGATCCAATCAGCCCCAGCATTTT
.,.,TRBV7-9,TRBJ1-1,CATGRSENTEAFF,TGTGCCACCGGAAGGTCGGAGAACACTGAAGCTTTCTTT
once,.,TRBV27,TRBJ2-7,CASRGAQTPYEQYF,TGTGCCAGCAGGGGGGCACAGACCCCCTACGAGCAGTACTTC
.,TRBD2,TRBV6-1,TRBJ2-5,CASSDPSGEVRETQYF,TGTGCCAGCAGTGACCCTAGCGGGGAAGTTCGGGAGACCCAGTACTTC
.,.,TRBV10-3,TRBJ1-5,CAISPGRGEPQHF,TGTGCCATCAGTCCCGGACGGGGAGAGCCCCAGCATTTT
.,.,TRBV2,TRBJ1-5,CASSGWGYGNQPQHF,TGTGCCAGCAGTGGGTGGGGATATGGGAATCAGCCCCAGCATTTT
.,.,TRBV30,TRBJ1-2,CAWSVRTSAGGYTF,TGTGCCTGGAGTGTACGAACGTCTGCCGGCGGCTACACCTTC
.,TRBD1,TRBV5-6,TRBJ1-5,CASSPGTGYQPQHF,TGTGCCAGCAGCCCCGGGACAGGCTATCAGCCCCAGCATTTT
.,.,TRBV11-2,TRBJ1-2,CASSLVQGYYGYTF,TGTGCCAGCAGCTTAGTGCAGGGCTACTATGGCTACACCTTC
.,TRBD2,TRBV30,TRBJ2-3,CAWGLAGETRQYF,TGTGCCTGGGGACTAGCGGGAGAGACCAGGCAGTATTTT
.,.,TRBV11-1,TRBJ1-1,CASRGQMRNTEAFF,TGTGCCAGCAGGGGGCAGATGAGGAACACTGAAGCTTTCTTT
.,.,TRBV10-3,TRBJ2-7,CAISGRSYEQYF,TGTGCCATCAGCGGGAGATCCTACGAGCAGTACTTC
.,TRBD2,TRBV5-1,TRBJ2-2,CASSLAAGELTGELFF,TGCGCCAGCAGCTTGGCAGCGGGAGAGCTCACCGGGGAGCTGTTTTTT
.,.,TRBV5-5,TRBJ1-2,CASSPSTGNYGYTF,TGTGCCAGCAGCCCCTCGACGGGAAACTATGGCTACACCTTC
.,.,TRBV10-3,TRBJ1-1,CAIALTGGTLPFVMNTEAFF,TGTGCCATCGCCCTAACCGGAGGCACCCTTCCTTTTGTTATGAACACTGAAGCTTTCTTT
.,.,TRBV6-5,TRBJ1-2,CASRYPQGRNYGYTF,TGTGCCAGCAGGTATCCTCAGGGGCGAAACTATGGCTACACCTTC
.,TRBD2,TRBV5-4,TRBJ2-5,CASSYWTSFETQYF,TGTGCCAGCAGCTATTGGACTAGTTTCGAGACCCAGTACTTC
.,TRBD1,TRBV2,TRBJ2-5,CASRMVGTGRETQYF,TGTGCCAGCAGGATGGTGGGGACAGGGAGGGAGACCCAGTACTTC
.,TRBD1,TRBV6-5,TRBJ2-7,CASITRTGVGGEQYF,TGTGCCAGCATTACACGGACAGGGGTCGGTGGCGAGCAGTACTTC
few,.,TRBV7-8,TRBJ2-7,CASSALVF,TGTGCCAGCAGCGCACTCGTCTTC
.,.,TRBV25-1,TRBJ2-2,CASSVPATGELFF,TGTGCCAGCAGTGTCCCAGCGACCGGGGAGCTGTTTTTT
.,TRBD1,TRBV5-8,TRBJ1-4,CASSLGGQKEKLFF,TGTGCCAGCAGCTTGGGGGGACAGAAGGAAAAACTGTTTTTT
.,TRBD2,TRBV7-2,TRBJ2-7,CASSLTRIAGGYEQYF,TGTGCCAGCAGCCTAACCAGGATAGCGGGGGGCTACGAGCAGTACTTC
.,.,TRBV6-5,TRBJ2-1,CASSSRDTFEQFF,TGTGCCAGCAGTTCCCGGGACACCTTTGAGCAGTTCTTC
.,.,TRBV6-6,TRBJ1-2,CASRSRGGGYTF,TGTGCCAGCAGATCCCGGGGAGGTGGCTACACCTTC
.,TRBD2,TRBV28,TRBJ2-1,CASSFRAGVLDEQFF,TGTGCCAGCAGCTTTAGGGCGGGGGTTCTCGATGAGCAGTTCTTC
.,.,TRBV5-8,TRBJ1-5,CASSSGSQPQHF,TGTGCCAGCAGCTCTGGATCACAGCCCCAGCATTTT
.,TRBD2,TRBV10-2,TRBJ2-2,CASRAGANTGELFF,TGCGCCAGCAGAGCGGGAGCTAACACCGGGGAGCTGTTTTTT
.,.,TRBV19,TRBJ1-5,CASSIRAIIGGGQPQHF,TGTGCCAGTAGTATTCGCGCCATCATCGGCGGCGGCCAGCCCCAGCATTTT
.,TRBD2,TRBV18,TRBJ2-5,CASSPPGLDLKTQYF,TGTGCCAGCTCACCACCGGGACTAGACCTGAAGACCCAGTACTTC
.,.,TRBV28,TRBJ1-3,CASSFAAGNTIYF,TGTGCCAGCAGTTTCGCAGCTGGAAACACCATATATTTT
.,.,TRBV7-8,TRBJ1-3,CASSLGRSGNTIYF,TGTGCCAGCAGCTTGGGCCGCTCTGGAAACACCATATATTTT
.,.,TRBV28,TRBJ2-7,CASTPGLNGPFEQYF,TGTGCCAGTACCCCAGGACTCAACGGCCCATTCGAGCAGTACTTC
.,.,TRBV6-1,TRBJ2-7,CASRRDTYEQYF,TGTGCCAGCAGAAGGGACACTTACGAGCAGTACTTC
.,.,TRBV18,TRBJ2-3,CASSPPSNRESHTQYF,TGTGCCAGCTCACCACCAAGCAACAGGGAATCACATACGCAGTATTTT
.,.,TRBV27,TRBJ1-6,CASSLLGERESPLHF,TGTGCCAGCAGTTTGTTGGGGGAGAGAGAGTCACCCCTCCACTTT
.,.,TRBV30,TRBJ2-7,CAWRKRAEQYF,TGTGCCTGGAGGAAGAGGGCCGAGCAGTACTTC
.,TRBD1,TRBV7-2,TRBJ1-3,CASGGTGGSGNTIYF,TGTGCCAGTGGGGGGACAGGGGGCTCTGGAAACACCATATATTTT
.,.,TRBV19,TRBJ2-7,CASSTGPFYEQYF,TGTGCCAGTAGTACGGGCCCTTTCTACGAGCAGTACTTC
.,.,TRBV4-3,TRBJ2-4,CASSQDGGLGGGPRNIQYF,TGCGCCAGCAGCCAAGATGGCGGGTTGGGAGGGGGCCCCAGAAACATTCAGTACTTC
.,TRBD2,TRBV4-1,TRBJ2-5,CASRRGPTSGGSETQYF,TGCGCCAGCAGAAGAGGACCGACTAGCGGGGGATCAGAGACCCAGTACTTC
once,.,TRBV9,TRBJ2-1,CASSSSVTQMHNEQFF,TGTGCCAGCAGCTCCTCCGTGACCCAAATGCACAATGAGCAGTTCTTC
.,.,TRBV14,TRBJ2-7,CASSPQPGIPYF,TGTGCCAGCAGCCCCCAACCGGGGATCCCGTACTTC
.,TRBD2,TRBV4-3,TRBJ2-3,CASSRRHGAGGRTDTQYF,TGCGCCAGCAGCCGTCGCCACGGGGCGGGGGGGCGCACAGATACGCAGTATTTT
.,.,TRBV4-3,TRBJ2-4,CASTNAPGENIQYF,TGCGCCAGCACCAACGCTCCGGGAGAAAACATTCAGTACTTC
.,.,TRBV6-6,TRBJ2-1,CASSTQGANEQFF,TGTGCCAGCAGTACCCAAGGGGCCAATGAGCAGTTCTTC
.,.,TRBV7-2,TRBJ1-5,CASSPSRVNNQPQHF,TGTGCCAGCAGCCCCAGCAGGGTGAACAATCAGCCCCAGCATTTT
.,.,TRBV6-5,TRBJ1-2,CASSSPRTVHYGYTF,TGTGCCAGCAGTAGCCCTCGGACAGTCCACTATGGCTACACCTTC
once,.,TRBV7-2,TRBJ2-1,CASSLDSYNEQFF,TGTGCCAGCAGCTTAGACAGTTACAATGAGCAGTTCTTC
.,.,TRBV4-3,TRBJ1-6,CASSQDPGGAYNSPLHF,TGCGCCAGCAGCCAAGACCCGGGAGGGGCTTATAATTCACCCCTCCACTTT
.,.,TRBV7-2,TRBJ2-5,CASSMGDQETQYF,TGTGCCAGCAGCATGGGAGACCAAGAGACCCAGTACTTC
.,.,TRBV5-6,TRBJ1-2,CASSRQAESYGYTF,TGTGCCAGCAGCCGACAGGCAGAGTCCTATGGCTACACCTTC
.,TRBD2,TRBV7-2,TRBJ2-1,CASSLRTSGSEQFF,TGTGCCAGCAGCCTGCGGACTAGCGGGAGTGAGCAGTTCTTC
.,.,TRBV11-2,TRBJ2-5,CASSSQNRVAIVQYF,TGTGCCAGCAGCTCACAAAACAGGGTGGCTATAGTGCAGTACTTC
.,TRBD2,TRBV5-4,TRBJ2-1,CASSRTSGGYNEQFF,TGTGCCAGCAGCCGAACTAGCGGGGGGTACAATGAGCAGTTCTTC